What follows are 2 T cell receptor beta chains derived from one specimen sequenced in a study of CD8 T cells in Susac syndrome. The authors reverse transcribed roughly 0.5 to 1 ug RNA with random hexamers. TCRdb passed the immunoSEQ multiplex PCR reads through MiXCR, listing each CDR3 protein once. The table lists fewer than 150,000 distinct CDR3 sequences, roughly 96% of them singletons. Input material: CD4+ T cells from PBMCs. Receptors originate from a human donor in good health.

The V call is TRBV19, the J call TRBJ2-3; 9 positions agree with TRBD1. V lost 6 bases and J lost 1; bases outside the gene matches: 5. This CDR3 has 15 amino acids. Germline CDR1 is LNHDA and CDR2 is SQIVND (reference sequence). The CDR3 sequence: CASSTGGSRTDTQYF. CDR3 DNA: TGTGCCAGTAGCACAGGGGGCAGTCGCACAGATACGCAGTATTTT. Full variable domain (missing parts from reference TRBV19 and TRBJ2-3): DGGITQSPKYLFRKEGQNVTLSCEQNLNHDAMYWYRQDPGQGLRLIYYSQIVNDFQKGDIAEGYSVSREKKESFPLTVTSAQKNPTAFYLCASSTGGSRTDTQYFGPGTRLTVL.

This clonotype was counted a single time. The chain employs TRBV7-2 and TRBJ2-4, with 11 positions matching TRBD2. This CDR3 contains 15 residues. Germline V gene lookup returns CDR1 SGHTA and CDR2 FQGNSA. After removal of 3 bases from V and 7 bases from J, the junction contained 5 bases not matched to a gene. CDR3 protein: CASSLTSGTVNIQYF. As DNA, the CDR3 is TGTGCCAGCAGCTTGACTAGCGGGACGGTTAACATTCAGTACTTC. Variable domain in full (rest from reference TRBV7-2 and TRBJ2-4): GAGVSQSPSNKVTEKGKDVELRCDPISGHTALYWYRQSLGQGLEFLIYFQGNSAPDKSGLPSDRFSAERTGGSVSTLTIQRTQQEDSAVYLCASSLTSGTVNIQYFGAGTRLSVL.